The 16 T cell receptor beta chains below were found in one sample sequenced in a study of OX40 agonist ivuxolimab in advanced cancers. TCRdb's copy holds only in-frame clones and misses some; the assay was immunoSEQ multiplex PCR. In the table there are about 91,000 clones, around 84% of which are singletons. Specimen: CD4+ or CD8+ T cells sorted from blood, collected in a trial of the OX40 agonist ivuxolimab. The receptors shown here come from an adult with an advanced solid tumor such as melanoma, head and neck, liver or kidney cancer.

The chain recombines TRBV18 with TRBJ2-6; the D is unclear. The CDR3 extends over 16 amino acids. The germline V gene has CDR1 KGHSH and CDR2 LQKENI. The germline V and J ends were trimmed by 0 bases and 6 bases, with 12 bases remaining between them. DNA of the CDR3: TGTGCCAGCTCACCACCGGGCGGACCGGAGGCCAACGTCCTGACTTTC. It encodes CASSPPGGPEANVLTF.

The chain has TRBV7-8 and TRBJ2-7, with a weak D call TRBD1 (6 bases). Trimming cost V 5 bases and J 6 bases, with 14 bases left between them. Looked up from germline, CDR1 is SGHVS and CDR2 is FQNEAQ. The CDR3 consists of 13 residues. The CDR3 coding sequence is TGTGCCAGCAGCACCCGACAGGATCGCGAGCAGTACGTC. As protein: CASSTRQDREQYV.

Concerning this clone itself: One end of the junction is discordant with germline, which a read error may explain. The CDR3 here is CASSPPRSGAF. CDR3 in DNA: TGCGCCAGCAGCCCGCCCAGGTCGGGGGCCTTT. The chain couples TRBV5-1 to TRBJ1-6; TRBD1 is a possible D gene (6 bases). This CDR3 is built from 11 residues. Germline CDR1 is SGHRS and CDR2 is YFSETQ.

V and J are TRBV28 and TRBJ1-5; 9 bases are a match to TRBD1. This CDR3 has 17 residues. CDR1 is MDHEN and CDR2 is SYDVKM in the germline V gene. J gave up 2 bases and V 6 bases, and 11 bases lay outside the gene matches. In nucleotides, the CDR3 is TGTGCCAGCAGCTCGATCCTCCGGGACAGGGGCAATCAGCCCCAGCATTTT. Its translation is CASSSILRDRGNQPQHF. Drawing the rest from reference TRBV28 and TRBJ1-5, the complete variable domain is DVKVTQSSRYLVKRTGEKVFLECVQDMDHENMFWYRQDPGLGLRLIYFSYDVKMKEKGDIPEGYSVSREKKERFSLILESASTNQTSMYLCASSSILRDRGNQPQHFGDGTRLSIL.

This rearrangement joins TRBV2 to TRBJ1-1; no firm D call. V was clipped by 1 base and J by 10 bases, with 16 bases between them. Germline V gene lookup returns CDR1 SNHLY and CDR2 FYNNEI. The CDR3 extends over 14 amino acids. DNA for the CDR3: TGTGCCAGCAGTGAAGATCTTTCGCGGCAGAGAGCTTTCTTT. It codes for CASSEDLSRQRAFF.

The chain combines TRBV28 with TRBJ1-2, with D hard to call. CDR3 size: 13 residues. V gave up 3 bases and J gave up 2 bases, with 7 bases separating them. CDR1 is MDHEN, CDR2 SYDVKM, per germline. CDR3 nucleotides: TGTGCCAGCAGTTTTGGCTCAAACTATGGCTACACCTTC. This gives the protein CASSFGSNYGYTF.

The V call is TRBV28, the J call TRBJ2-3; the match to TRBD2 covers 13 bases. CDR3 length: 15 amino acids. The J segment lost 8 bases and the V segment lost 2 bases, leaving 4 bases of the junction unmatched. CDR1 is MDHEN and CDR2 is SYDVKM in the germline V gene. The DNA of the CDR3 is TGTGCCAGCAGTTTACCAACTAGCGGGGGGGCTACGCAGTATTTT. Translating gives CASSLPTSGGATQYF.

The V gene is TRBV6-1, the J gene TRBJ1-6; D not resolved. CDR3 size: 16 residues. The V gene's germline CDR1 is MNHNS and CDR2 SASEGT. Trimming removed 0 bases from V and 9 bases from J, with 15 bases in between. DNA of the CDR3: TGTGCCAGCAGTGAAGCGGGTTGGGCAGGCCCTTCACCCCTCCACTTT. This codes for CASSEAGWAGPSPLHF.

The chain joins TRBV7-2 to TRBJ2-2; D is possibly TRBD1 (6 bases). Germline V gene data show CDR1 as SGHTA and CDR2 as FQGNSA. Trimming pared 1 base from V and 6 bases from J, leaving 6 bases between. This CDR3 is built from 13 residues. CDR3 nucleotide sequence: TGTGCCAGCAGCTTAGGACAGGCCGGGGAGCTGTTTTTT. Translated: CASSLGQAGELFF.

Concerning this clone: Within the sample, other DNA sequences also encode this same CDR3. V is TRBV27 and J is TRBJ1-4, with TRBD1 as a possible D gene (6 bases). Germline V gene lookup returns CDR1 MNHEY and CDR2 SMNVEV (reference sequence). The CDR3 runs 14 residues. The ends were cut back, 5 bases at V and 3 bases at J, with 10 bases in the middle. The CDR3 sequence: CASSIQGANEKLFF. The CDR3 DNA is TGTGCCAGCAGTATACAGGGTGCTAATGAAAAACTGTTTTTT.

The chain joins TRBV6-5 to TRBJ2-1; D is unresolved. V gave up 1 base and J gave up 9 bases, with 4 bases separating them. Germline V lookup: CDR1 MNHEY, CDR2 SVGAGI. The length of the CDR3 is 11 residues. CDR3 residues: CASSYWGEQFF. The CDR3 nucleotides read TGTGCCAGCAGTTACTGGGGTGAGCAGTTCTTC.

This chain links TRBV5-1 with TRBJ2-3, with 11 positions matching TRBD2. Trimming took 0 bases from V and 4 from J; bases not matched to a gene: 7. Germline V gives CDR1 SGHRS, CDR2 YFSETQ. The CDR3 consists of 17 residues. The CDR3 protein is CASSLVNSGGASDTQYF. The CDR3 nucleotides read TGCGCCAGCAGCTTGGTGAATAGCGGGGGGGCCTCAGATACGCAGTATTTT.

The gene calls are TRBV6-4 and TRBJ2-3; 8 positions agree with TRBD1. This CDR3 has 14 amino acids. CDR1 is MRHNA and CDR2 is SNTAGT in the germline V gene. J was trimmed by 0 bases and V by 6 bases; bases with no gene match: 2. CDR3 sequence reads: CASRGDRSTDTQYF. CDR3 nucleotide sequence: TGTGCCAGCAGAGGGGACAGGAGCACAGATACGCAGTATTTT.

This chain uses TRBV27 with TRBJ2-1; TRBD2 aligns across 10 bases. V shed 6 bases and J 1 base; nucleotides not matched to a gene: 3. This CDR3 has 15 amino acids. Germline V gives CDR1 MNHEY, CDR2 SMNVEV (reference sequence). The DNA of the CDR3 is TGTGCCAGCAGCTCACTAGCGGGGTCCTACAATGAGCAGTTCTTC. This gives the protein CASSSLAGSYNEQFF.

The rearrangement uses TRBV19 and TRBJ1-5; D uncertain. With 4 bases removed from V and 0 bases from J, the gap between germline ends came to 7 bases. CDR3 length: 14 amino acids. The germline V gene has CDR1 LNHDA and CDR2 SQIVND (reference sequence). The CDR3 DNA sequence: TGTGCCAGTAGTACGGCCGCTAGCAATCAGCCCCAGCATTTT. Protein: CASSTAASNQPQHF.

This clone has only one observation. CDR3 in amino acids: CASMAGYSYNSPLHF. The CDR3 DNA is TGTGCCAGCATGGCAGGGTACTCCTATAATTCACCCCTCCACTTT. The rearrangement joins TRBV2 to TRBJ1-6; tentative D call: TRBD1 (5 bases). Germline lookup yields CDR1 SNHLY and CDR2 FYNNEI. The CDR3 covers 15 residues. V shed 7 bases and J shed 0 bases, with 10 bases lying between them.